This T cell receptor (beta chain) was captured by sequencing in a study of T cells in Graves' hyperthyroidism and ophthalmopathy (dated by TCRdb to about 2019). About the investigation overall: Peripheral blood samples were taken at initial diagnosis, before any treatment was given. TCR V-J signatures able to tell the groups apart were searched for in a discovery cohort of around 95 patients, of whom more than 40 had Graves' ophthalmopathy and about 55 had stable Graves' hyperthyroidism. An independent validation cohort of 18 to 20 hyperthyroidism patients and roughly 16 patients who later progressed to ophthalmopathy tested prospective prediction of ophthalmopathy. The 95 to 100 discovery patients were randomly divided into training and test sets at a 7:3 ratio. Thyroid tissue and blood T-cell repertoires from roughly six Graves' hyperthyroidism patients were also compared in the study. Following sampling, methimazole starting at 30 mg daily was given to hyperthyroidism patients, and high-dose intravenous methylprednisolone was given to ophthalmopathy patients. The paper describes TCR Vbeta CDR3 sequencing of 135 peripheral blood samples, made up of about 41 ophthalmopathy patients, roughly 75 hyperthyroidism patients and 17 progressor patients.

Hyperthyroidism patients were newly diagnosed, with disease duration under 2 months, and aged 18 to 65 years. Any patient with an uncontrolled infection, another autoimmune disease, pregnancy or lactation was excluded. Clinical symptoms, serum thyroxine and TRAb, thyroid ultrasound, and orbital computed tomography formed the basis for the diagnoses. Blood from progressor patients was drawn when they were first diagnosed with hyperthyroidism, before any ophthalmopathy symptoms appeared. PBMCs were isolated from 8 to 10 ml of fresh peripheral blood by Ficoll-Paque density gradient centrifugation. Patients classed as progressors first received a Graves' hyperthyroidism diagnosis and then went on to develop ophthalmopathy during follow-up. Total RNA was extracted using Trizol reagent, and RNA quality was assessed on an Agilent 2100 Bioanalyzer. Amplification of TCR beta CDR3 regions was carried out from RNA transcripts. The first round of RT-PCR for the TCR CDR3 was performed with the HTBI primer set and the Qiagen OneStep RT-PCR kit. The libraries were constructed in a second round of multiplex PCR and then size-selected and purified. Sequencing of the libraries was done on an Illumina HiSeq2000 using paired-end 100 bp reads. On the authors' methods: SOAPnuke was used to process the raw data, removing reads that contained adapters or uncalled bases, had a mean Phred below 15, or lacked an exact match to the constant primer or identifier. High-quality paired reads were merged with COPE v1.2.5, and unique nucleotide sequences were defined as clonotypes. Clonotypes were aligned to IMGT TRBV, TRBD and TRBJ reference segments using MiTCR v1.1. The analysis included only V-J combinations with a frequency above 0.0001, which together covered about 99% of the repertoires. A TCS score was defined as the ratio between F50 (clonal expansion) and ExV (chaos), using BLOSUM62-based TCRdist between CDR3 peptides within each V-J. Welch's t-statistics and random forest reduced 500 to 650 V-J features to 10 to 15, which were used in a naive Bayes classifier (R e1071). TCRdb trimmed the raw reads at Q25, called clones with MiXCR and kept productive beta chains. When rows share a CDR3 protein, they turn into one entry using the most common DNA and genes. For this entry, the V and J calls and clone size follow TCRdb and not the study's own pipeline. In all, the sample holds under 200,000 distinct CDR3 sequences, and just under 9.5% of those were seen once. The top ten clonotypes cover around 20% of the sample.

The paper as a whole reports these results and caveats: In cross-validation, a model built on a 13 V-J signature told ophthalmopathy apart from stable hyperthyroidism with under 90% sensitivity and about 81% specificity, and in testing the same model reached 80%/75%. In validation, the model predicted progression to ophthalmopathy with approximately 71% sensitivity and 72.22% specificity, a median of 6.5 months before onset. Most expanded thyroid clonotypes (frequency above 0.001) were also found in blood, which suggests that blood repertoires may mirror thyroid immune responses. Sample size was not statistically predetermined, and blinding of investigators to group allocation was not performed.

Regarding this clonotype: Its antigen is still unknown. Base qualities are not recorded, but no much larger clone differs from it by a single base.

Inclusive of the bounding cysteine and phenylalanine, the CDR3 is 15 residues long. The retained sequence is limited to the CDR3, 45 bases, with the frame set at the first base. V ends up 5 bases short and J 4 bases short, with an unmatched junction base count of 9. From the germline V gene, CDR1 is MGHRA and CDR2 is YSYEKL. This clonotype was obtained from a young woman with Graves' hyperthyroidism that later progressed to Graves' ophthalmopathy. The chain was built from TRBV4-1 and TRBJ2-3; 7 junctional bases match TRBD2. The sequenced sample was blood. The CDR3 here reads CASSYSSGNADTQYF. In nucleotide form, the sequence is TGCGCCAGCAGCTACTCTAGCGGAAACGCAGATACGCAGTATTTT.